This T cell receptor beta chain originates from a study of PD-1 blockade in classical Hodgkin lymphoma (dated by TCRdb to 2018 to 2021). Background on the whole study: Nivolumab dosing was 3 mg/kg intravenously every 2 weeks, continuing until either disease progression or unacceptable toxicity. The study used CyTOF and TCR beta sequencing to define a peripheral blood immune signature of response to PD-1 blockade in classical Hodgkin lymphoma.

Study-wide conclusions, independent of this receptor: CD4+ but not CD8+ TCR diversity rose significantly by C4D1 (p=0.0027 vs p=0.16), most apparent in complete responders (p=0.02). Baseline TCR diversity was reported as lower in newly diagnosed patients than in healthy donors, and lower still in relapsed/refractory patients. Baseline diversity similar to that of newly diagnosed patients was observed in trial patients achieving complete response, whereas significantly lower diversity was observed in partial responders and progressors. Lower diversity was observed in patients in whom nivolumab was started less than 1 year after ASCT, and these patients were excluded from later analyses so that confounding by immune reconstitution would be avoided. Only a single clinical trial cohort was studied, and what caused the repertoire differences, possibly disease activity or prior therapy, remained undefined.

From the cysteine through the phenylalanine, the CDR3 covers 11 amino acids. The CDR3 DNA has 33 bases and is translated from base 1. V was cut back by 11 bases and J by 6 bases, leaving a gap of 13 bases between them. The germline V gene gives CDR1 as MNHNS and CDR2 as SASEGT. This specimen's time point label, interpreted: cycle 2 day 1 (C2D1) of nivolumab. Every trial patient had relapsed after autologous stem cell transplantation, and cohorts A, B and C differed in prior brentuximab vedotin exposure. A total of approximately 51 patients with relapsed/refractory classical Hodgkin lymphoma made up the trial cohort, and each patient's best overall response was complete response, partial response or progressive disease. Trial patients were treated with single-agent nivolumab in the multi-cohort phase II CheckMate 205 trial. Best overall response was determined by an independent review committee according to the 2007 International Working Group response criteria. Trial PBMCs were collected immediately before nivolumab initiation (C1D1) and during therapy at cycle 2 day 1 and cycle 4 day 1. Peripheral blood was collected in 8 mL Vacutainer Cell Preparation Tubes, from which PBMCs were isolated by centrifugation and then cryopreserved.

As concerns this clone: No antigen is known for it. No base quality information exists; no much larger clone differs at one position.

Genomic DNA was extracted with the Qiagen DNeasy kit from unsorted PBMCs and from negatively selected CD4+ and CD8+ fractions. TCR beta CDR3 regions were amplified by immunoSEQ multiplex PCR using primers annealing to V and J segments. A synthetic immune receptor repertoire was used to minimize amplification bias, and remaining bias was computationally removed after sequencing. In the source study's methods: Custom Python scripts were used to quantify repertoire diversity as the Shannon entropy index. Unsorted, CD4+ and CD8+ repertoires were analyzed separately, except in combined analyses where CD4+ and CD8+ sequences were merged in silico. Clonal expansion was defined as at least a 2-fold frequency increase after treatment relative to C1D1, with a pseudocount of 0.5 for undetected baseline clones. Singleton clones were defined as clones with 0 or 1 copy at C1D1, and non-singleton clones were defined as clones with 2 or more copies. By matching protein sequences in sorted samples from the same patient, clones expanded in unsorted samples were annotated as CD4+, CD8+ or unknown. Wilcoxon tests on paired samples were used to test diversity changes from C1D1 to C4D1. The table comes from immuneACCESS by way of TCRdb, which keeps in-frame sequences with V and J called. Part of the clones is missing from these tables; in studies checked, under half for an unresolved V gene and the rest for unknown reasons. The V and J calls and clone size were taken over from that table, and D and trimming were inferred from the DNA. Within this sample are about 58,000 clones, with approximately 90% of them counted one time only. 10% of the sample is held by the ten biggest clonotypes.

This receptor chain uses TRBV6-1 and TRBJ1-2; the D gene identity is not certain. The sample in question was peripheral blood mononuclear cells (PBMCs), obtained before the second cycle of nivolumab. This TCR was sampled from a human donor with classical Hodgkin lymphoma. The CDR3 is CAVAGSDGYTF. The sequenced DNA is TGTGCCGTAGCGGGTAGTGATGGCTACACCTTC.